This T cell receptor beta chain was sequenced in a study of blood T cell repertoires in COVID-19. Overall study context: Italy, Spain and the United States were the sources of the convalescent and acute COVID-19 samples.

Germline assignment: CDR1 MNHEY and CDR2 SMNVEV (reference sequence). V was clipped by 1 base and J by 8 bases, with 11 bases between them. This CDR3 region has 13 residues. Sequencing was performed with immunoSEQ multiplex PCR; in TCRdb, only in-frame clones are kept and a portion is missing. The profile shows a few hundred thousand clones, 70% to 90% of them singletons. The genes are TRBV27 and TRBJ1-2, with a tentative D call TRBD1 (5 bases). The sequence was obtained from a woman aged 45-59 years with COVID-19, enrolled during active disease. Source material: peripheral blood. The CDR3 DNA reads TGTGCCAGCAGTTTATGGCAGGGTGTGGGCTACACCTTC. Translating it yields CASSLWQGVGYTF.